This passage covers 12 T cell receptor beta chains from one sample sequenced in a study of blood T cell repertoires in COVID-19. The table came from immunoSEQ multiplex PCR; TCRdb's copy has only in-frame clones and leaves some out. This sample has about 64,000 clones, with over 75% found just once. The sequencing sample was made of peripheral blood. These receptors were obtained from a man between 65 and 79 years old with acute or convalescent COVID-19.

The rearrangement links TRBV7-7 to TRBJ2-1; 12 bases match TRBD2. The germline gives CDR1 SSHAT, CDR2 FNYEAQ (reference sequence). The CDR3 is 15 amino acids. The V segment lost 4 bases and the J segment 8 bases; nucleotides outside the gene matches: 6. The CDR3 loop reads CASSYRLAGVDEQFF. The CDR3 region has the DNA TGTGCCAGCAGCTATAGACTAGCGGGGGTGGATGAGCAGTTCTTC.

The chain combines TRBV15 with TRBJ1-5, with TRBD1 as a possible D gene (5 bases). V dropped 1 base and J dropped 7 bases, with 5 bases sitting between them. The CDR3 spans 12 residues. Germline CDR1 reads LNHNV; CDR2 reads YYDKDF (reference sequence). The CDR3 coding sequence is TGTGCCACCAGCAGAGGGGGCCAGCCCCAGCATTTT. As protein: CATSRGGQPQHF.

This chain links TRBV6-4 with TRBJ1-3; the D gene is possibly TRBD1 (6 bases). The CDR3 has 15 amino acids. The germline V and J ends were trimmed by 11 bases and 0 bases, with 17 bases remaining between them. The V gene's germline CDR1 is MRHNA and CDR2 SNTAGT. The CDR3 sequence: CAGQGTILSGNTIYF. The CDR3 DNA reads TGTGCCGGCCAGGGGACTATACTCTCTGGAAACACCATATATTTT.

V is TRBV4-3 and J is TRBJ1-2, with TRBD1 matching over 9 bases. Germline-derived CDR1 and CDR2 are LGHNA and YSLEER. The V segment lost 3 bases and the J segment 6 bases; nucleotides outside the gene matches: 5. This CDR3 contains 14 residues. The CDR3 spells CASSHTDRGDGYTF. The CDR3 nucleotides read TGCGCCAGCAGCCACACTGACAGGGGGGATGGCTACACCTTC.

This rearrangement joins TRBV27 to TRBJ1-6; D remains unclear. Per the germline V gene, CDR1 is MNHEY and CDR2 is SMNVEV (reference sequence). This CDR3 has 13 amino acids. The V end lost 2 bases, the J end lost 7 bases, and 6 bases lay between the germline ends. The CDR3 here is CASSLIGNSPLHF. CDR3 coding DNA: TGTGCCAGCAGTTTAATCGGGAATTCACCCCTCCACTTT.

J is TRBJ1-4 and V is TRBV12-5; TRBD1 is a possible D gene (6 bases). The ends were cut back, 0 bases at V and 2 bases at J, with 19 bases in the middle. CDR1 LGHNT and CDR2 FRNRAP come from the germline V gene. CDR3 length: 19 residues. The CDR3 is CASGLVLGGGIRTNEKLFF. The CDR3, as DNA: TGTGCTAGTGGTTTGGTCCTGGGAGGGGGGATTAGGACTAATGAAAAACTGTTTTTT.

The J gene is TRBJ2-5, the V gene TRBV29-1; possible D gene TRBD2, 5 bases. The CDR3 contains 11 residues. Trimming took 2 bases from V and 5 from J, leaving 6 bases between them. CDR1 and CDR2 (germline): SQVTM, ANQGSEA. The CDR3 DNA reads TGCAGCGTTGAAACGGGGGAGACCCAGTACTTC. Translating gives CSVETGETQYF.

CDR3 bases: TGTGCCAGCAGTTCCCCCGCCCCCAGGCAGTTCTTC. Its translation is CASSSPAPRQFF. This chain links TRBV12-3 or TRBV12-4 with TRBJ2-1; D call uncertain. This CDR3 contains 12 residues. V lost 4 bases and J 12 bases, leaving 13 bases between the germline ends.

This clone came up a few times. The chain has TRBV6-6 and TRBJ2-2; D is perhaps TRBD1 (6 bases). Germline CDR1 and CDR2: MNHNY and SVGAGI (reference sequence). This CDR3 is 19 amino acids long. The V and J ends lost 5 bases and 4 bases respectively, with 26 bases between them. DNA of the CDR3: TGTGCCAGCAGTCTTAACTTGGCCCAGGGGCGTGTGGGCACCGGGGAGCTGTTTTTT. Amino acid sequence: CASSLNLAQGRVGTGELFF.

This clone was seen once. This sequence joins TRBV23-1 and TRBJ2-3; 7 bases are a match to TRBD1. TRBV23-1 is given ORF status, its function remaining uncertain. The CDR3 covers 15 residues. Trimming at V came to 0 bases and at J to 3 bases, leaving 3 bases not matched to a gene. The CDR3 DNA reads TGCGCCAGCAGTCAATCCCAGGGGGAAACAGATACGCAGTATTTT. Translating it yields CASSQSQGETDTQYF.

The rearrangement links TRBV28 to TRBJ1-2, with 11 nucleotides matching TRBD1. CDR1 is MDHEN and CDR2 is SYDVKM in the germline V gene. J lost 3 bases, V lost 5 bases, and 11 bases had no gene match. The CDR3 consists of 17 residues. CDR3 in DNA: TGTGCCAGCAGTCCCCGGACAGGGGGCGGAGGATACTATGGCTACACCTTC. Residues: CASSPRTGGGGYYGYTF.

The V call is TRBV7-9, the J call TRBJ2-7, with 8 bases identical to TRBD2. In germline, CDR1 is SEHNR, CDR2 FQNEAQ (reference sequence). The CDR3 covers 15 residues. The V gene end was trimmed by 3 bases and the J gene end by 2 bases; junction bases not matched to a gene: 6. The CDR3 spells CASSFRTSPTYEQYF. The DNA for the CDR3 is TGTGCCAGCAGCTTCCGGACTAGCCCGACCTACGAGCAGTACTTC. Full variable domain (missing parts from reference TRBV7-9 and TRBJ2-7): DTGVSQNPRHKITKRGQNVTFRCDPISEHNRLYWYRQTLGQGPEFLTYFQNEAQLEKSRLLSDRFSAERPKGSFSTLEIQRTEQGDSAMYLCASSFRTSPTYEQYFGPGTRLTVT.